Following are 3 T cell receptor gamma chains from one sample sequenced in a study of γδ T cells in repeated Plasmodium falciparum infection. TCRdb called clones anew from the multiplex PCR reads with CATT. The data contain 25,000 to 35,000 gamma-chain clones, approximately 1.4% of them singletons. Flow sorting of PBMC yielded separate Vgamma9/Vdelta2+ and Vdelta2-negative gammadelta T cell populations for bulk repertoire analysis. Sequenced material: gamma-delta T cells from blood. All receptors derive from a pool of human donors (malaria-infected and uninfected, not separated).

This clone was seen only a few times. This DNA's translation and the protein TCRdb lists, from a much larger clone, do not match at residue 11, likely due to a read error; the protein shown is translated from the DNA. The V gene reported is TRGV4; the J gene is uncalled. Germline V gene data show CDR1 as EGSTGY and CDR2 as YDSYTSSV. The CDR3 totals 13 residues. The CDR3 loop is CATWDGPRYKELF. CDR3 DNA sequence: TGTGCCACCTGGGATGGGCCGCGATATAAGGAACTCTTT.

Many counts were recorded for this clone. This may come from a read error, since a much larger clone is one base off. The gene calls are TRGV8 and TRGJ1 or TRGJ2. This CDR3 comprises 13 residues. CDR1 VENAVY and CDR2 YDSYNSRV come from the germline V gene. The V gene end was trimmed by 4 bases and the J gene end by 3 bases; junction bases not matched to a gene: 6. DNA for the CDR3: TGTGCCACCTGGGAGGGGCCTTATTATAAGAAACTCTTT. It encodes CATWEGPYYKKLF.

This clone was seen more than once but under ten times. A far larger clone is off by one base, so a read error is likely. The sample contains more than one DNA sequence encoding this CDR3. V is TRGV4 and J is TRGJ1 or TRGJ2. No J segment appears in TCRdb, so it was assigned here by matching the sequence to germline. This CDR3 has 18 residues. The junction had 19 bases not matched to a gene; V was cut back by 5 bases and J by 0 bases. In germline, CDR1 is EGSTGY, CDR2 YDSYTSSV. The CDR3 reads CATWGVGVDGVNYYKKLF. In DNA, the CDR3 is TGTGCCACCTGGGGGGTGGGGGTTGATGGAGTGAATTATTATAAGAAACTCTTT.